The 2 T cell receptor beta chains in this list originate from one sample, sequenced in a study of shared clonotypes between healthy human individuals. Assay: immunoSEQ multiplex PCR; the TCRdb copy retains only in-frame clones and omits some. The sample contains about 1.5 million clones, around 98% of which appear only once. The sequenced material came from naive CD4+ T cells sorted from blood. The subset here: CD45RA+ positively selected. All receptors derive from a young man in good health.

To note about this clone: Distinct nucleotide sequences in the sample also encode this CDR3. CDR3 nucleotides: TGTGCCAGCAGCGTAGCCCCTACTAGCGGTGGGGAGACCCAGTACTTC. It is translated as CASSVAPTSGGETQYF. This chain joins TRBV9 and TRBJ2-5; 8 bases are a match to TRBD2. The V segment lost 0 bases and the J segment 5 bases; nucleotides outside the gene matches: 9. The CDR3 spans 16 residues. Germline V gene data show CDR1 as SGDLS and CDR2 as YYNGEE.

The genes are TRBV6-1 and TRBJ2-2; 9 positions match TRBD1. CDR3 length: 16 amino acids. Germline values: CDR1 MNHNS, CDR2 SASEGT. J gave up 8 bases and V 4 bases, and 11 bases lay outside the gene matches. DNA of the CDR3: TGTGCCAGCAGTGGGATCCGGGACAGGGCGGGAGGGGAGCTGTTTTTT. Protein sequence: CASSGIRDRAGGELFF.